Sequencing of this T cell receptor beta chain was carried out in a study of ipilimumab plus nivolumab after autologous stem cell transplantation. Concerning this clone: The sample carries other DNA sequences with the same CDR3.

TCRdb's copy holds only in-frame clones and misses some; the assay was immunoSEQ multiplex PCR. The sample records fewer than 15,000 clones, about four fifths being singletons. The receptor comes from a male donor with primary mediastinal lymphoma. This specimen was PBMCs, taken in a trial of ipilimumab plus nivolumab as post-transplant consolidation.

The CDR3 DNA reads TGCGCCAGCAGTTTTCCTAGCGGGGGCACAGATACGCAGTATTTT. Protein: CASSFPSGGTDTQYF. J is TRBJ2-3 and V is TRBV5-1, with TRBD2 matching over 9 bases. With 5 bases clipped from V and 1 base from J, the junction kept 5 bases outside the gene matches. The length of the CDR3 is 15 residues. Germline V lookup: CDR1 SGHRS, CDR2 YFSETQ.